This T cell receptor beta chain emerged from a study of vaccination effects on CD4 cells after COVID-19. Turning to the study itself: Both of the two convalescent patients gave a sample, one 16 days and one a week before vaccination.

Antigen-specific CD4+ T cells were expanded with viral peptide pools in the ViraFEST assay before sequencing. Scientists isolated CD4+ T cells after an approximately 10-day culture period ended. Between March and December 2020, the person had a SARS-CoV-2 infection that PCR confirmed. This table comes from immunoSEQ multiplex PCR, and its TCRdb copy is limited to in-frame clones, with some not included. Among about 24,000 clones, roughly four fifths were seen once, and the ten largest hold roughly 15%. Trimming cost V 4 bases and J 4 bases, with 8 bases left between them. Germline loops: CDR1 ENHRY, CDR2 SYGVKD. The length of the CDR3 is 13 residues. Overall study results and limits: Spike-reactive clones present post-vaccine in convalescents were predominantly new vaccine-induced clones. The study enrolled few convalescent patients and sampled no early post-infection timepoints.

This clone is a singleton in its sample. The antigen remains unidentified. The chain recombines TRBV10-3 with TRBJ1-5, with D hard to call. Here the sequenced sample was CD4+ T cells from PBMCs cultured with SARS-CoV-2 spike peptides, taken before COVID-19 vaccination. The sequence derives from a human donor who had a prior SARS-CoV-2 infection. CDR3 coding DNA: TGTGCCATCAGTGGGGATTTGAATCAGCCCCAGCATTTT. The encoded protein is CAISGDLNQPQHF.